Presented here are 16 T cell receptor beta chains from one specimen sequenced in a study of cytomegalovirus exposure and HLA in healthy donors (TCRdb year 2017). Receptor amplification or capture employed the immunoSEQ multiplex PCR assay. For the multiplex PCR, a mixture combining 60 forward primers for TCR Vbeta segments and 13 reverse primers for TCR Jbeta segments was used. TCRdb holds this immuneACCESS table with in-frame rearrangements only. Some clones are missing; in checked studies, unresolved V genes explain under half, and the rest has no known cause. Across this sample there are around 99,000 clones, with 81% seen only once. The leading ten clones occupy approximately 2.2% of the sample. The sequenced sample consisted of PBMCs. Every receptor here comes from a man younger than 40 in good health and CMV-seronegative.

The V gene is TRBV10-2, the J gene TRBJ1-2; 7 positions match TRBD1. Germline loops: CDR1 WSHSY, CDR2 SAAADI. V was clipped by 6 bases and J by 4 bases; unmatched bases: 8. The CDR3 runs to 14 residues. As DNA, the CDR3 is TGCGCCAGCAGAGGCAGGACAGGCGTCTATGGCTACACCTTC. This gives the protein CASRGRTGVYGYTF.

The chain employs TRBV13 and TRBJ2-7; 9 positions agree with TRBD1. The CDR3 runs 14 residues. The V and J ends lost 5 bases and 9 bases, in that order; junction bases with no gene match: 11. The germline gives CDR1 PRHDT, CDR2 FYEKMQ (reference sequence). The CDR3 loop is CASSTRDRVVAQYF. The CDR3 nucleotides are TGTGCCAGCAGCACCCGGGACAGGGTAGTGGCGCAGTACTTC.

This clone was seen only once. The chain carries TRBV28 and TRBJ2-7, with 10 bases aligning to TRBD1. The CDR3 is made up of 12 amino acids. Germline V gene sequence: CDR1 MDHEN, CDR2 SYDVKM. The ends lost 10 bases at V and 7 bases at J; junction bases unmatched: 7. The CDR3 nucleotides are TGTGCCACCCAACCGGGACAGGGGGAGCAGTACTTC. The encoded protein is CATQPGQGEQYF.

The chain recombines TRBV6-1 with TRBJ1-3; D is possibly TRBD1 (6 bases). Germline V CDR1 and CDR2: MNHNS, SASEGT. This CDR3 contains 16 residues. Trimming took 4 bases from V and 0 from J, leaving 13 bases between them. The CDR3 sequence is CASSAGHSSSGNTIYF. CDR3 in DNA: TGTGCCAGCAGTGCGGGACACTCGAGCTCTGGAAACACCATATATTTT.

The genes are TRBV7-2 and TRBJ2-7; TRBD2 matches 9 bases. This CDR3 is 15 amino acids long. The junction had 6 bases not matched to a gene; V was cut back by 2 bases and J by 4 bases. Germline V gene lookup returns CDR1 SGHTA and CDR2 FQGNSA. DNA of the CDR3: TGTGCCAGCAGCTTAACGGCGGGAGGGCCTTACGAGCAGTACTTC. Amino acid sequence: CASSLTAGGPYEQYF.

The gene calls are TRBV9 and TRBJ2-7, with 8 bases aligning to TRBD2. The junction had 4 bases not matched to a gene; V was cut back by 0 bases and J by 5 bases. The CDR3 sequence is 14 residues long. Germline V lookup: CDR1 SGDLS, CDR2 YYNGEE. CDR3 in DNA: TGTGCCAGCAGCGTAGCCGGGGGGGGAGACGAGCAGTACTTC. Translation: CASSVAGGGDEQYF.

This clone was recorded once. The V and J genes are TRBV5-1 and TRBJ2-7; D not certain. The CDR3 totals 12 residues. Deletions cut 4 bases from V and 6 bases from J, with 11 bases between. Germline assignment: CDR1 SGHRS and CDR2 YFSETQ. CDR3 coding DNA: TGCGCCAGCAGCGGTCGGTTGCGCGAGCAGTACTTC. Its protein product is CASSGRLREQYF.

CDR3 amino acids: CASSATPYSQYF. The DNA of the CDR3 is TGTGCCAGCAGCGCCACCCCCTACTCCCAGTACTTC. The chain joins TRBV2 to TRBJ2-4; D unclear. Germline CDR1 reads SNHLY; CDR2 reads FYNNEI. V was clipped by 6 bases and J by 13 bases, with 16 bases between them. CDR3 length equals 12 residues.

The chain employs TRBV6-1 and TRBJ2-1, with D possibly TRBD2 on 5 matching bases. This CDR3 is 13 amino acids long. The V end lost 5 bases, the J end lost 7 bases, and 12 bases lay between the germline ends. Germline CDR1 MNHNS, CDR2 SASEGT. The CDR3 here is CASSPWTLNEQFF. The CDR3 DNA reads TGTGCCAGCAGTCCCTGGACTCTTAATGAGCAGTTCTTC.

The chain uses TRBV5-4 and TRBJ2-7; 8 bases match TRBD2. This CDR3 has 15 amino acids. After removal of 7 bases from V and 3 bases from J, the junction contained 12 bases not matched to a gene. CDR1 SGHNT and CDR2 YYREEE come from the germline V gene (reference sequence). CDR3 sequence (DNA): TGTGCCAGCGGGCGCGGGGGGTCTGGCGTCTACGAGCAGTACTTC. Translation: CASGRGGSGVYEQYF.

The CDR3 loop is CASSSSGTGAPEAFF. CDR3 coding DNA: TGCGCCAGCAGCTCCTCCGGGACAGGGGCCCCTGAAGCTTTCTTT. The chain carries TRBV5-1 and TRBJ1-1; 10 bases match TRBD1. From germline, CDR1 is SGHRS and CDR2 YFSETQ. J gave up 6 bases and V 3 bases, and 8 bases lay outside the gene matches. The CDR3 runs to 15 residues.

This chain joins TRBV19 and TRBJ1-3; D perhaps matches TRBD1 (6 bases). V lost 7 bases, J lost 0 bases, and 7 bases lay in between. This CDR3 comprises 13 residues. Germline loops: CDR1 LNHDA, CDR2 SQIVND (reference sequence). The CDR3 DNA reads TGTGCCAGTACAGGGGACTCTGGAAACACCATATATTTT. Translation: CASTGDSGNTIYF.

This chain connects TRBV6-4 to TRBJ1-2; 11 bases map to TRBD1. Trimming removed 6 bases from V and 6 bases from J; junction bases left unmatched: 12. The CDR3 extends over 16 amino acids. Germline lookup yields CDR1 MRHNA and CDR2 SNTAGT. CDR3 sequence reads: CASSRDRGEGIHGYTF. Here the CDR3 DNA reads TGTGCCAGCAGCCGGGACAGGGGGGAAGGGATCCATGGCTACACCTTC.

The chain joins TRBV18 to TRBJ2-2; 13 bases line up with TRBD2. From germline, CDR1 is KGHSH and CDR2 LQKENI. The CDR3 runs 16 residues. Trimming removed 1 base from V and 4 bases from J; junction bases left unmatched: 0. CDR3 nucleotide sequence: TGTGCCAGCTCACCACGACTAGCGGGAGGCACCGGGGAGCTGTTTTTT. This encodes CASSPRLAGGTGELFF. Full variable domain (missing parts from reference TRBV18 and TRBJ2-2): NAGVMQNPRHLVRRRGQEARLRCSPMKGHSHVYWYRQLPEEGLKFMVYLQKENIIDESGMPKERFSAEFPKEGPSILRIQQVVRGDSAAYFCASSPRLAGGTGELFFGEGSRLTVL.

The V call is TRBV12-5, the J call TRBJ2-1; TRBD2 matches at 8 bases. CDR3 size: 13 residues. The germline V gene has CDR1 LGHNT and CDR2 FRNRAP. V dropped 5 bases and J dropped 8; count of bases not matched to a gene: 5. DNA of the CDR3: TGTGCTAGTGGTCAATCGACTAGCGATGAGCAGTTCTTC. Amino acids: CASGQSTSDEQFF.

The chain couples TRBV6-5 to TRBJ1-6; 10 positions match TRBD1. Unmatched junction bases numbered 10, after V lost 6 bases and J lost 14 bases. Per germline, CDR1 MNHEY and CDR2 SVGAGI. The CDR3 is made up of 14 amino acids. The DNA for the CDR3 is TGTGCCAGCAGCTCTCGGGACAGGGGTCCGTCCCTCCACTTT. Translated, it gives CASSSRDRGPSLHF.